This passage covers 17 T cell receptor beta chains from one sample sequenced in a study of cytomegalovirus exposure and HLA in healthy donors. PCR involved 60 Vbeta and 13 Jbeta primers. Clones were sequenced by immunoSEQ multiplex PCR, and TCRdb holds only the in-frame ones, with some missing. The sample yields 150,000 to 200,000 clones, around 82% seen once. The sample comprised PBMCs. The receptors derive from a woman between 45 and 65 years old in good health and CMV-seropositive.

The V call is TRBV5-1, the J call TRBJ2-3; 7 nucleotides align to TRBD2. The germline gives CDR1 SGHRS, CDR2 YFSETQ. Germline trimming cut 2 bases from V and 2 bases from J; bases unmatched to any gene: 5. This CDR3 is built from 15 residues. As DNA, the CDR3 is TGCGCCAGCAGCTTCTGGGGGGGGAACACAGATACGCAGTATTTT. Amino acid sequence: CASSFWGGNTDTQYF.

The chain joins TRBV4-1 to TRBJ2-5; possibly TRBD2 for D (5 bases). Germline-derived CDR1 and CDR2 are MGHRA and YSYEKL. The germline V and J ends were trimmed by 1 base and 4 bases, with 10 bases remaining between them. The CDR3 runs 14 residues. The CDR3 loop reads CASSQGGGSETQYF. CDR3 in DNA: TGCGCCAGCAGCCAAGGTGGCGGGTCAGAGACCCAGTACTTC.

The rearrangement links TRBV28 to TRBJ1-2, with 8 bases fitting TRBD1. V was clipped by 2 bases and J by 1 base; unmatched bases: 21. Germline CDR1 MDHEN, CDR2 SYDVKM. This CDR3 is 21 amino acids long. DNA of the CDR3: TGTGCCAGCAGTTTACCAAGACCTAAAGACAGGGGATTACACATTAACTATGGCTACACCTTC. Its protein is CASSLPRPKDRGLHINYGYTF.

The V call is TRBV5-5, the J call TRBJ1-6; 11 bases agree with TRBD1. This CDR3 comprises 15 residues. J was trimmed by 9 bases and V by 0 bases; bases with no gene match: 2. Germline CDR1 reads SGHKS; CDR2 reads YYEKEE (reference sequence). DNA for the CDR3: TGTGCCAGCAGCTTGGGGACAGGGGGCTCTTCACCCCTCCACTTT. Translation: CASSLGTGGSSPLHF.

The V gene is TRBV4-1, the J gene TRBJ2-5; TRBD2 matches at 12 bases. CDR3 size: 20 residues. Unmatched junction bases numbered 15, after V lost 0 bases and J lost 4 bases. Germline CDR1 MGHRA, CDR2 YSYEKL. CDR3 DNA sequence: TGCGCCAGCAGCCAAGATGGTCTAGCGGGGGGGCCGGGGACGGGAGAGACCCAGTACTTC. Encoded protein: CASSQDGLAGGPGTGETQYF.

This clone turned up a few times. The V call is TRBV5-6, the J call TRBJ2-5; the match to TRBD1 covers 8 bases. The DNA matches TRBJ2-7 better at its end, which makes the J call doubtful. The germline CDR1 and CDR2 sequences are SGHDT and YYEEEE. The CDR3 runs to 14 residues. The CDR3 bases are TGTGCCAGCAGCTTGGGGACAGGGACCTACGAGCAGTACTTC. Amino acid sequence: CASSLGTGTYEQYF.

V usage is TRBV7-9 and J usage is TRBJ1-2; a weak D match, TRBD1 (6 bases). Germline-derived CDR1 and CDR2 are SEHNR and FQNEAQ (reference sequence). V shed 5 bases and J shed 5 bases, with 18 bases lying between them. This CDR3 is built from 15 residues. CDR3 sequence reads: CASSPRQTGVYGYTF. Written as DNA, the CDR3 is TGTGCCAGCAGCCCAAGACAGACAGGAGTTTATGGCTACACCTTC.

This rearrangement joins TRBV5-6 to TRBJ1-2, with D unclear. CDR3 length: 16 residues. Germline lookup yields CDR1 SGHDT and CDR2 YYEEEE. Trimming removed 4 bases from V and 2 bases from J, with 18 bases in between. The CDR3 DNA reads TGTGCCAGCAGCCCGGAGGGCCCAGGATTCAACTATGGCTACACCTTC. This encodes CASSPEGPGFNYGYTF. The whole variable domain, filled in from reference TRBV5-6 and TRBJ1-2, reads DAGVTQSPTHLIKTRGQQVTLRCSPKSGHDTVSWYQQALGQGPQFIFQYYEEEERQRGNFPDRFSGHQFPNYSSELNVNALLLGDSALYLCASSPEGPGFNYGYTFGSGTRLTVV.

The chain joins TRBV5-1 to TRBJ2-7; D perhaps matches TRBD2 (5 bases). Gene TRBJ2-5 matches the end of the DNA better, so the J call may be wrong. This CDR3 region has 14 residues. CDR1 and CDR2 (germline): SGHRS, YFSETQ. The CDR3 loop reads CASSSGLHQETQYF. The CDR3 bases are TGCGCCAGCAGCTCTGGACTGCATCAAGAGACCCAGTACTTC.

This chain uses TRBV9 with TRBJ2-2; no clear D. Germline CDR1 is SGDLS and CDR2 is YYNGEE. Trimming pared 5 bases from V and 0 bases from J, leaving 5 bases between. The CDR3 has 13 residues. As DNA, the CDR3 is TGTGCCAGCAGTAATCCGAACACCGGGGAGCTGTTTTTT. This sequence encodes CASSNPNTGELFF.

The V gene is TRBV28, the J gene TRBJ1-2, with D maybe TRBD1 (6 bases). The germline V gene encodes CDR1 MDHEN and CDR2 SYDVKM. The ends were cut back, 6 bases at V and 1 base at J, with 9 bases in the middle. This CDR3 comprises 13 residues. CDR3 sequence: CASRQQGNYGYTF. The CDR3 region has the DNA TGTGCCAGCAGGCAACAGGGTAACTATGGCTACACCTTC.

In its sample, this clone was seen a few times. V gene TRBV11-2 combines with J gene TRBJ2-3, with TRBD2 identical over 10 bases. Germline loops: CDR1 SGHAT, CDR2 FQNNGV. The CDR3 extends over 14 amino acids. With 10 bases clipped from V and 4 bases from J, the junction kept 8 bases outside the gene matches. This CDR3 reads CATSLAGGSDTQYF. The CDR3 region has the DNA TGTGCCACCTCCTTAGCGGGGGGATCAGATACGCAGTATTTT.

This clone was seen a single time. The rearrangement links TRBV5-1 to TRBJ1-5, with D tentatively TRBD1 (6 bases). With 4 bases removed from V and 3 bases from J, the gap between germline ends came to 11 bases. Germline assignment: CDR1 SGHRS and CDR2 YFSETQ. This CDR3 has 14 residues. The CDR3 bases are TGCGCCAGCAGCAAAGCAGGGGTCAATCAGCCCCAGCATTTT. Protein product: CASSKAGVNQPQHF.

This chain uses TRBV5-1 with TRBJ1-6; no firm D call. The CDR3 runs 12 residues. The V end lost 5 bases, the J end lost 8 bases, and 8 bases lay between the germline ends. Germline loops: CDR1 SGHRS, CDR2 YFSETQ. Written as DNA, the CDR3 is TGCGCCAGCAGGCAGGTTGATTCACCCCTCCACTTT. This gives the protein CASRQVDSPLHF.

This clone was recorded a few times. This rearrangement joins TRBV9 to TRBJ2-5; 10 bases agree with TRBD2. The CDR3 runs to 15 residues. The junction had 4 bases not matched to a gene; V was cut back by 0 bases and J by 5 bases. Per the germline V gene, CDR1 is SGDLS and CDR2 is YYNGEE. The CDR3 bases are TGTGCCAGCAGCGTAGAAAGCGGGGGGGGTGAGACCCAGTACTTC. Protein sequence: CASSVESGGGETQYF. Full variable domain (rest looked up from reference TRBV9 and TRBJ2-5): DSGVTQTPKHLITATGQRVTLRCSPRSGDLSVYWYQQSLDQGLQFLIQYYNGEERAKGNILERFSAQQFPDLHSELNLSSLELGDSALYFCASSVESGGGETQYFGPGTRLLVL.

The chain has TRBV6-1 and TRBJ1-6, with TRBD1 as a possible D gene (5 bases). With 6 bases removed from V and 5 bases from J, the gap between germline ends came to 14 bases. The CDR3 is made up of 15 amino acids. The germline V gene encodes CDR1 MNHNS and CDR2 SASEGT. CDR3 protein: CASSPPGGDNSPLHF. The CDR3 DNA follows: TGTGCCAGCAGCCCCCCGGGAGGGGATAATTCACCCCTCCACTTT.

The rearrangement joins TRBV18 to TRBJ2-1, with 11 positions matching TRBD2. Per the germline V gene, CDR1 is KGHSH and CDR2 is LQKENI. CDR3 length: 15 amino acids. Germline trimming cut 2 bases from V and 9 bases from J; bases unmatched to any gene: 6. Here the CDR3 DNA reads TGTGCCAGCTCACCAACTAGCGGGGGAATTGGTGAGCAGTTCTTC. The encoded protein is CASSPTSGGIGEQFF.